What follows are 21 T cell receptor beta chains derived from one specimen sequenced in a study of blood T cell repertoires in COVID-19. This table comes from immunoSEQ multiplex PCR, and its TCRdb copy is limited to in-frame clones, with some not included. The sample contains 200,000 to 300,000 clones, approximately 91% of which appear only once. The sequencing sample was made of peripheral blood. The receptors stem from a man in his thirties or forties with COVID-19, enrolled during active disease.

CDR3 coding DNA: TGTGCCAGCAGCAAAAGGGTTGCGGGCCATGAGCAGTTCTTC. This sequence encodes CASSKRVAGHEQFF. This chain links TRBV21-1 with TRBJ2-1; no check of the table's D call, TRBD2, against the DNA was made. TRBV21-1 is a listed pseudogene. The CDR3 runs to 14 residues.

The chain uses TRBV24-1 and TRBJ2-3; TRBD2 agrees at 7 bases. This CDR3 spans 16 amino acids. V gave up 3 bases and J gave up 2 bases; unmatched junction bases: 7. Per germline, CDR1 KGHDR and CDR2 SFDVKD. CDR3 region: CATSDPQRGLTDTQYF. DNA for the CDR3: TGTGCCACCAGTGATCCTCAGCGGGGTCTCACAGATACGCAGTATTTT.

The rearrangement joins TRBV7-6 to TRBJ1-3, with a weak D call TRBD1 (5 bases). V gave up 5 bases and J gave up 0 bases, with 20 bases separating them. Per germline, CDR1 SGHVS and CDR2 FNYEAQ. The CDR3 runs to 18 residues. The CDR3 sequence is CASSDTPAGQNSGNTIYF. CDR3 DNA sequence: TGTGCCAGCAGCGATACACCGGCGGGGCAGAACTCTGGAAACACCATATATTTT. The variable domain in full, completed from reference TRBV7-6 and TRBJ1-3, reads GAGVSQSPRYKVTKRGQDVALRCDPISGHVSLYWYRQALGQGPEFLTYFNYEAQQDKSGLPNDRFSAERPEGSISTLTIQRTEQRDSAMYRCASSDTPAGQNSGNTIYFGEGSWLTVV.

The chain couples TRBV6-1 to TRBJ1-4; D call uncertain. Germline values: CDR1 MNHNS, CDR2 SASEGT. V was pared by 2 bases and J by 0 bases, with 10 bases between. CDR3 size: 16 residues. CDR3 sequence reads: CASSELKSSTNEKLFF. CDR3 sequence (DNA): TGTGCCAGCAGTGAATTGAAGAGCTCAACTAATGAAAAACTGTTTTTT.

The V and J genes are TRBV19 and TRBJ1-5; D is uncertain. The CDR3 covers 14 residues. V lost 3 bases and J lost 0, with 6 bases in between. Germline assignment: CDR1 LNHDA and CDR2 SQIVND (reference sequence). The CDR3 region is CASSMTFSNQPQHF. The CDR3 bases are TGTGCCAGTAGTATGACATTTAGCAATCAGCCCCAGCATTTT.

The chain combines TRBV2 with TRBJ1-1; TRBD1 is a possible D gene (5 bases). The CDR3 runs 13 residues. Trimming removed 8 bases from V and 3 bases from J, with 13 bases in between. The germline V gene encodes CDR1 SNHLY and CDR2 FYNNEI. CDR3 sequence reads: CASSQGRDTEAFF. CDR3 coding DNA: TGTGCCAGCTCCCAGGGAAGAGACACTGAAGCTTTCTTT.

This chain connects TRBV27 to TRBJ2-3; 10 bases are a match to TRBD2. The CDR3 extends over 15 amino acids. The ends lost 6 bases at V and 1 base at J; junction bases unmatched: 4. CDR1 and CDR2 from the germline V gene are MNHEY and SMNVEV (reference sequence). The CDR3 bases are TGTGCCAGCAGGGTAACTAGCGGGGGCACAGATACGCAGTATTTT. Translating gives CASRVTSGGTDTQYF.

The V gene is TRBV11-2, the J gene TRBJ1-6; TRBD1 aligns across 7 bases. Per the germline V gene, CDR1 is SGHAT and CDR2 is FQNNGV. This CDR3 has 18 amino acids. With V trimmed by 3 bases and J by 0 bases, 8 bases remained unmatched. The CDR3 DNA sequence: TGTGCCAGCAGCTTGGACAGGTCGGGGAGCTCCTATAATTCACCCCTCCACTTT. As protein: CASSLDRSGSSYNSPLHF.

Written as DNA, the CDR3 is TGTGCCAGCAGCGTTCGACAGTTTGATGAGCAGTACTTC. Amino acid sequence: CASSVRQFDEQYF. V and J are TRBV9 and TRBJ2-7; tentative D call: TRBD1 (5 bases). The CDR3 is made up of 13 amino acids. V was trimmed by 2 bases and J by 7 bases, leaving 13 bases between them. Germline V gene data show CDR1 as SGDLS and CDR2 as YYNGEE.

This CDR3 is CASSHRDRVLSSYNSPLHF. CDR3 DNA sequence: TGTGCCAGCAGTCACCGGGACAGGGTCCTCAGCTCCTATAATTCACCCCTCCACTTT. The J gene is TRBJ1-6, the V gene TRBV6-6, with TRBD1 matching over 9 bases. Looked up from germline, CDR1 is MNHNY and CDR2 is SVGAGI (reference sequence). CDR3 length equals 19 residues. V lost 5 bases to trimming and J lost 0 bases; unmatched junction nucleotides: 11.

This chain connects TRBV28 to TRBJ2-3; the D is unclear. Trimming stripped 5 bases from V and 1 base from J, with 7 bases between. The CDR3 length is 13 residues. Germline V gene data show CDR1 as MDHEN and CDR2 as SYDVKM. The CDR3 bases are TGTGCCAGCAGTCCCCCTGGCACAGATACGCAGTATTTT. It codes for CASSPPGTDTQYF.

CDR3 amino acids: CASSFNSNQPQHF. The CDR3 DNA sequence: TGTGCCAGCAGTTTTAATAGCAATCAGCCCCAGCATTTT. This chain joins TRBV6-5 and TRBJ1-5; unclear D gene. This CDR3 comprises 13 residues. CDR1 MNHEY and CDR2 SVGAGI come from the germline V gene. The V gene lost 4 bases and the J gene lost 0 bases, with 4 bases spanning the gap.

V usage is TRBV10-1 and J usage is TRBJ1-1, with D possibly matching TRBD1 (5 bases). V was shortened by 8 bases and J by 1 base, with 11 bases between the two germline ends. CDR3 length: 13 residues. Germline CDR1 WNHNN, CDR2 SYGVQD (reference sequence). The CDR3 loop reads CASSIDRNTEAFF. The CDR3, as DNA: TGCGCCAGCTCGATCGACAGGAACACTGAAGCTTTCTTT.

The chain couples TRBV6-6 to TRBJ1-1, with a possible D match to TRBD1 (5 bases). Trimming shortened V by 6 bases and J by 1 base, and 12 bases separated the two germline ends. Looked up from germline, CDR1 is MNHNY and CDR2 is SVGAGI (reference sequence). CDR3 size: 14 residues. The DNA of the CDR3 is TGTGCCAGCAGCATACAGGCATCGAACACTGAAGCTTTCTTT. Residues: CASSIQASNTEAFF.

The V gene is TRBV4-1, the J gene TRBJ1-2; 9 nucleotides line up with TRBD1. This CDR3 is built from 14 residues. The germline V gene encodes CDR1 MGHRA and CDR2 YSYEKL. V lost 5 bases and J lost 8; bases outside the gene matches: 9. The CDR3 bases are TGCGCCAGCAGCGGGTCTGGGACAGGGAGAGGCTACACCTTC. Protein product: CASSGSGTGRGYTF.

J is TRBJ2-5 and V is TRBV27; 12 bases agree with TRBD2. This CDR3 is built from 17 residues. V was pared by 4 bases and J by 2 bases, with 8 bases of the junction left unmatched. CDR1 is MNHEY and CDR2 is SMNVEV in the germline V gene (reference sequence). The CDR3 bases are TGTGCCAGCAGTTCACCCTCCCTAGCGGGGGGGCAAGAGACCCAGTACTTC. Amino acids: CASSSPSLAGGQETQYF.

This clone was detected once. This chain uses TRBV12-3 or TRBV12-4 with TRBJ1-1; no clear D gene. CDR3 length: 12 amino acids. Trimming took 3 bases from V and 10 from J, leaving 12 bases between them. CDR3 residues: CASSFIGRIAFF. CDR3 nucleotide sequence: TGTGCCAGCAGTTTTATCGGCAGGATAGCTTTCTTT.

This chain joins TRBV29-1 and TRBJ2-2, with 8 bases fitting TRBD2. The V segment lost 0 bases and the J segment 2 bases; nucleotides outside the gene matches: 11. The germline gives CDR1 SQVTM, CDR2 ANQGSEA. There are 18 residues in the CDR3. Here the CDR3 reads CSVEDRTGAGVNTGELFF. The DNA of the CDR3 is TGCAGCGTTGAAGATCGCACAGGAGCGGGGGTCAACACCGGGGAGCTGTTTTTT.

This sequence joins TRBV7-9 and TRBJ1-2; 9 positions match TRBD1. CDR1 is SEHNR and CDR2 is FQNEAQ in the germline V gene (reference sequence). V lost 1 base to trimming and J lost 8 bases; unmatched junction nucleotides: 8. The CDR3 consists of 15 residues. This CDR3 is CASSLGPGQGDGYTF. The CDR3 DNA sequence: TGTGCCAGCAGCTTAGGTCCGGGACAGGGCGACGGCTACACCTTC. Combining the CDR3 with reference TRBV7-9 and TRBJ1-2 gives the whole variable domain DTGVSQNPRHKITKRGQNVTFRCDPISEHNRLYWYRQTLGQGPEFLTYFQNEAQLEKSRLLSDRFSAERPKGSFSTLEIQRTEQGDSAMYLCASSLGPGQGDGYTFGSGTRLTVV.

The J gene is TRBJ1-1, the V gene TRBV6-6; a possible D gene is TRBD1 (5 bases). The germline gives CDR1 MNHNY, CDR2 SVGAGI (reference sequence). Trimming shortened V by 2 bases and J by 6 bases, and 13 bases separated the two germline ends. CDR3 length equals 14 residues. In nucleotides, the CDR3 is TGTGCCAGCAGTTACGGGATGCGGGGCGCTGAAGCTTTCTTT. Translation gives CASSYGMRGAEAFF.

The J gene is TRBJ2-5, the V gene TRBV18; 9 bases match TRBD2. V shed 3 bases and J 4 bases; nucleotides not matched to a gene: 6. The CDR3 has 15 amino acids. The germline gives CDR1 KGHSH, CDR2 LQKENI. CDR3: CASSPRTSDLETQYF. CDR3 sequence (DNA): TGTGCCAGCTCACCCAGGACTAGCGATTTAGAGACCCAGTACTTC.